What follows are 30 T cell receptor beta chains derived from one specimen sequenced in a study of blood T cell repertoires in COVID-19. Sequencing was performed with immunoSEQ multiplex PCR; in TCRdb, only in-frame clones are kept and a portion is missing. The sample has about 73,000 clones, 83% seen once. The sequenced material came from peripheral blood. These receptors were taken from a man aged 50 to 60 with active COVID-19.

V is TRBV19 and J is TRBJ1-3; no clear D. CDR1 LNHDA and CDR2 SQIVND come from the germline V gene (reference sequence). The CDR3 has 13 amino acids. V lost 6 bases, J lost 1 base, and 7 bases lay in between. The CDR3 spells CASRSGSGNTIYF. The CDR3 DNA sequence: TGTGCCAGTAGATCAGGATCTGGAAACACCATATATTTT. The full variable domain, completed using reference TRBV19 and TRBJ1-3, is DGGITQSPKYLFRKEGQNVTLSCEQNLNHDAMYWYRQDPGQGLRLIYYSQIVNDFQKGDIAEGYSVSREKKESFPLTVTSAQKNPTAFYLCASRSGSGNTIYFGEGSWLTVV.

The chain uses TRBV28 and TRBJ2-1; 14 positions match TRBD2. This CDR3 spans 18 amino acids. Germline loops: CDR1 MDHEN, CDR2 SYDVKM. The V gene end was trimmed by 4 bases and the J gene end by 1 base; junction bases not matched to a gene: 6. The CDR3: CASSSQGLAGVSYNEQFF. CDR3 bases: TGTGCCAGCAGTTCTCAGGGACTAGCGGGAGTGTCCTACAATGAGCAGTTCTTC.

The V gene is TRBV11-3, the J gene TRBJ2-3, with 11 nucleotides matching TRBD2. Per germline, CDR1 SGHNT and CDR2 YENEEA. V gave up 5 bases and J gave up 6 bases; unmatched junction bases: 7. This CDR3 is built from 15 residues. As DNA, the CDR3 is TGTGCCAGCAGCCGCCTAGCGGGGGGTGGTGATACGCAGTATTTT. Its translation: CASSRLAGGGDTQYF. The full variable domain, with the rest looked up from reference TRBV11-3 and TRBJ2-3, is EAGVVQSPRYKIIEKKQPVAFWCNPISGHNTLYWYLQNLGQGPELLIRYENEEAVDDSQLPKDRFSAERLKGVDSTLKIQPAELGDSAVYLCASSRLAGGGDTQYFGPGTRLTVL.

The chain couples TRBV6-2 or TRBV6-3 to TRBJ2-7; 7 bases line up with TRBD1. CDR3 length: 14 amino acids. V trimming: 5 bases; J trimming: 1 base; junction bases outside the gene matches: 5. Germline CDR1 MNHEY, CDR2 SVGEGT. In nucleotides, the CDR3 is TGTGCCAGCAGTCCACGGACAGGTTCCTACGAGCAGTACTTC. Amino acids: CASSPRTGSYEQYF.

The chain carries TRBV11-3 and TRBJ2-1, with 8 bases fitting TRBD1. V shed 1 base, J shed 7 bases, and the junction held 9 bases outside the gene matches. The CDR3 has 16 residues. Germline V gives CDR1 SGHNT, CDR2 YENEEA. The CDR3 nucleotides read TGTGCCAGCAGCTTAGGGGCAGGGGGCAGTCGGAATGAGCAGTTCTTC. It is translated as CASSLGAGGSRNEQFF.

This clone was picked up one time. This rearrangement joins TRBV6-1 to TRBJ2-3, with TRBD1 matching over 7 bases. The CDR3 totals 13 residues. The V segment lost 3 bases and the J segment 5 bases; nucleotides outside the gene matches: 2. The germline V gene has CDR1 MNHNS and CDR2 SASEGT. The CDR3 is CASSEGTEDTQYF. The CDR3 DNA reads TGTGCCAGCAGTGAGGGGACAGAAGATACGCAGTATTTT.

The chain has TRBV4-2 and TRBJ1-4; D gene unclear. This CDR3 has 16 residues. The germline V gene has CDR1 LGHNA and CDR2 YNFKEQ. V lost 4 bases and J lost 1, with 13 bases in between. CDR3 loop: CASSRPDSLTNEKLFF. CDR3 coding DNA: TGTGCCAGCAGCCGACCTGATAGCTTAACTAATGAAAAACTGTTTTTT.

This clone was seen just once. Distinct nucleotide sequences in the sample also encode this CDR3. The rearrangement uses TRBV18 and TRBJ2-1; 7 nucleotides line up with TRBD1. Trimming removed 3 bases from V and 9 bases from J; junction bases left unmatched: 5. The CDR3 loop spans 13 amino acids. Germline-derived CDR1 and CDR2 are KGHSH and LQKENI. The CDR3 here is CASSPDRRGEQFF. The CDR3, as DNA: TGTGCCAGCTCACCGGACAGGAGAGGTGAGCAGTTCTTC.

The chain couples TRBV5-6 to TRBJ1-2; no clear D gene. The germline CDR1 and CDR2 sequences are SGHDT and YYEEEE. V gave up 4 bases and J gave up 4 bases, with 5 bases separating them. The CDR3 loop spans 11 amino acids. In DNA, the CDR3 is TGTGCCAGCAGCCGAGGCTATGGCTACACCTTC. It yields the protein CASSRGYGYTF.

Here the CDR3 DNA reads TGTGCCAGCTCCCGTACCCCAGGGGAGAACACTGAAGCTTTCTTT. It codes for CASSRTPGENTEAFF. This chain joins TRBV18 and TRBJ1-1, with D tentatively TRBD1 (6 bases). CDR3 length: 15 residues. V was clipped by 6 bases and J by 1 base, with 15 bases between them. Per the germline V gene, CDR1 is KGHSH and CDR2 is LQKENI.

The CDR3 DNA reads TGTGCCAGCAGCTTGGGAGGGCCTTCGAACTATGGCTACACCTTC. Translated: CASSLGGPSNYGYTF. The gene calls are TRBV7-2 and TRBJ1-2; no clear D. Germline V gene lookup returns CDR1 SGHTA and CDR2 FQGNSA. V lost 3 bases, J lost 2 bases, and 13 bases lay in between. This CDR3 spans 15 amino acids.

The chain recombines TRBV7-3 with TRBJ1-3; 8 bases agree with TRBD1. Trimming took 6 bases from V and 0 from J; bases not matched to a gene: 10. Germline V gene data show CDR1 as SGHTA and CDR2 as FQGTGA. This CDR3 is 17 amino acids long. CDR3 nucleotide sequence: TGTGCCAGCAGTCCAGACAGGGGCCCGAGCTCTGGAAACACCATATATTTT. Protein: CASSPDRGPSSGNTIYF.

The CDR3 DNA reads TGTGCCAGCAGTTCAGGGGACGCGCTGGAGAACACTGAAGCTTTCTTT. Its protein is CASSSGDALENTEAFF. The V call is TRBV2, the J call TRBJ1-1, with D perhaps matching TRBD1 (6 bases). With 5 bases removed from V and 1 base from J, the gap between germline ends came to 17 bases. Germline CDR1 and CDR2: SNHLY and FYNNEI. The CDR3 runs to 16 residues.

The CDR3 spells CASRRTDRDHGGYTF. CDR3 coding DNA: TGTGCCAGCAGGCGGACGGACAGGGACCACGGCGGCTACACCTTC. The chain uses TRBV7-9 and TRBJ1-2; 8 bases match TRBD1. The germline V gene encodes CDR1 SEHNR and CDR2 FQNEAQ (reference sequence). The trim removed 6 bases at V and 8 bases at J, leaving 14 bases unmatched. The CDR3 runs to 15 residues.

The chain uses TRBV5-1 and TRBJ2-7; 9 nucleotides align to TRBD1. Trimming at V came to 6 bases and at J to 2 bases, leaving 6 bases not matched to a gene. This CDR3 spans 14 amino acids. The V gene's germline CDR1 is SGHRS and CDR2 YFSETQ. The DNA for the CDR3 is TGCGCCAGCAAGACAGGGGGTGGTCCCTACGAGCAGTACTTC. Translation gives CASKTGGGPYEQYF. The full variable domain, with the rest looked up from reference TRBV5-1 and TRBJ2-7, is KAGVTQTPRYLIKTRGQQVTLSCSPISGHRSVSWYQQTPGQGLQFLFEYFSETQRNKGNFPGRFSGRQFSNSRSEMNVSTLELGDSALYLCASKTGGGPYEQYFGPGTRLTVT.

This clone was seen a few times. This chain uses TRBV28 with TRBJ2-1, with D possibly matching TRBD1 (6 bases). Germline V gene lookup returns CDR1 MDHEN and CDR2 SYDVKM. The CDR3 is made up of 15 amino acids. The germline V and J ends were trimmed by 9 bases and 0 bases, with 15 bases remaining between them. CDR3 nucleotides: TGTGCCAGTCAACAGGGCACCCGCTCCTACAATGAGCAGTTCTTC. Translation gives CASQQGTRSYNEQFF.

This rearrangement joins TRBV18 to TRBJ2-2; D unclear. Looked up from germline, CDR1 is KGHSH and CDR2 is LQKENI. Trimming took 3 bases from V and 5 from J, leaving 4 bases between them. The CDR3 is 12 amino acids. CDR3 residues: CASSPQTGELFF. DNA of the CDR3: TGTGCCAGCTCACCTCAAACCGGGGAGCTGTTTTTT.

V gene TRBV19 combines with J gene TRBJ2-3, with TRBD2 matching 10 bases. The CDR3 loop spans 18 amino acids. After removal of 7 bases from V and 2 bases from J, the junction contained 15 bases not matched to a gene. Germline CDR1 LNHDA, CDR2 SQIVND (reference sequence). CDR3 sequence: CASTSFRAGGRATDTQYF. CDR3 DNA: TGTGCCAGTACCTCCTTTCGAGCGGGGGGGCGCGCCACAGATACGCAGTATTTT.

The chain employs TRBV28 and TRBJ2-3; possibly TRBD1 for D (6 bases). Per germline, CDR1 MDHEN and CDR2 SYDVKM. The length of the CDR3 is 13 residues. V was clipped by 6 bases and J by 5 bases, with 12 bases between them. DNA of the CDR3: TGTGCCAGCAGGGTAGGACAGCGAGATACGCAGTATTTT. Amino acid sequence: CASRVGQRDTQYF.

The CDR3 reads CASRRDGPWGEKLFF. CDR3 coding DNA: TGCGCCAGCAGGCGGGACGGGCCCTGGGGCGAAAAACTGTTTTTT. The rearrangement uses TRBV5-1 and TRBJ1-4; a possible D gene is TRBD1 (5 bases). The CDR3 contains 15 residues. The ends were cut back, 5 bases at V and 8 bases at J, with 19 bases in the middle. Germline loops: CDR1 SGHRS, CDR2 YFSETQ.

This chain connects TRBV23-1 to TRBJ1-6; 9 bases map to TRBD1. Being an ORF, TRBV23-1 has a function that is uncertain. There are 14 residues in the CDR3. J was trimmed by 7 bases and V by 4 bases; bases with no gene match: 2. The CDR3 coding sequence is TGCGCCAGCAGTCCAGGACAGGGGAATTCACCCCTCCACTTT. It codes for CASSPGQGNSPLHF.

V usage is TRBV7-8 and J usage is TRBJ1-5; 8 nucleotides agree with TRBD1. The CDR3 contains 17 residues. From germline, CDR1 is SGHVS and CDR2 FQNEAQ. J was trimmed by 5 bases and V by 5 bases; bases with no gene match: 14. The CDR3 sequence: CASSLGVWQGADQPQHF. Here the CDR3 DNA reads TGTGCCAGCAGCCTAGGGGTTTGGCAGGGGGCTGATCAGCCCCAGCATTTT.

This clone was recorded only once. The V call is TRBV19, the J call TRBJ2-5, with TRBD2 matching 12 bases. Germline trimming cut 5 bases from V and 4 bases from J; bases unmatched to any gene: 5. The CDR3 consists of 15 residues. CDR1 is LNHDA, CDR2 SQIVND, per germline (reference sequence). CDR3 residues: CASSLTSGRGETQYF. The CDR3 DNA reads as TGTGCCAGTAGTCTGACTAGCGGGAGAGGAGAGACCCAGTACTTC.

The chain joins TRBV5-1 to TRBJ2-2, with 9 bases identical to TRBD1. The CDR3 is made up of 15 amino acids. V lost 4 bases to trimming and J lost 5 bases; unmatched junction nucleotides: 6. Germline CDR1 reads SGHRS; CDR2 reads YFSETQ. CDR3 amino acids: CASSPDRGATGELFF. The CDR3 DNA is TGCGCCAGCAGCCCGGACAGGGGTGCAACCGGGGAGCTGTTTTTT. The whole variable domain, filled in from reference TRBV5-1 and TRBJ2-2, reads KAGVTQTPRYLIKTRGQQVTLSCSPISGHRSVSWYQQTPGQGLQFLFEYFSETQRNKGNFPGRFSGRQFSNSRSEMNVSTLELGDSALYLCASSPDRGATGELFFGEGSRLTVL.

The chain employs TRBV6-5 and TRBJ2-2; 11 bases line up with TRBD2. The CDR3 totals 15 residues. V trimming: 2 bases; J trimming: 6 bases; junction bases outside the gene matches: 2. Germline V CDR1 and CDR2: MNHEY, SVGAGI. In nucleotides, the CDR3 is TGTGCCAGCAGTTACACTAGCGGGAGTTCCGGGGAGCTGTTTTTT. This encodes CASSYTSGSSGELFF.

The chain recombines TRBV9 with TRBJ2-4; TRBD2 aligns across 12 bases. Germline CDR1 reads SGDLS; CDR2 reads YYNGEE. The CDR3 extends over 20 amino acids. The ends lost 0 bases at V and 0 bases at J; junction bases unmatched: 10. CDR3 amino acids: CASSVGAGTSGWRAKNIQYF. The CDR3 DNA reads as TGTGCCAGCAGCGTAGGGGCCGGGACTAGCGGGTGGAGAGCCAAAAACATTCAGTACTTC.

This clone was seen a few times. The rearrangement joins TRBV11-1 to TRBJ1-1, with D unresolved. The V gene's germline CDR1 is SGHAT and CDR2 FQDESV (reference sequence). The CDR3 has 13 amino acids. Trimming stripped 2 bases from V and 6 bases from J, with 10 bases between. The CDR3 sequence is CASSLFEGAEAFF. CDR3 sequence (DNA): TGTGCCAGCAGCTTATTTGAGGGCGCTGAAGCTTTCTTT.

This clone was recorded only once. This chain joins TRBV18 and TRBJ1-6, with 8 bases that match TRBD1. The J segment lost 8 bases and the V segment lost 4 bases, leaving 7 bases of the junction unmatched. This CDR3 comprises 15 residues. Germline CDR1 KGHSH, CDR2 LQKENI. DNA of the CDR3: TGTGCCAGCTCACTCAGGGCGGACAGGGATTCACCCCTCCACTTT. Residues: CASSLRADRDSPLHF.

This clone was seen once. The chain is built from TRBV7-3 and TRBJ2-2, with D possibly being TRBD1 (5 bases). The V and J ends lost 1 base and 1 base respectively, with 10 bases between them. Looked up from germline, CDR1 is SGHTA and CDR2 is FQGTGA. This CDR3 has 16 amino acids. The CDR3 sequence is CASSLRWQGNTGELFF. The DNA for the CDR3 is TGTGCCAGCAGCTTAAGGTGGCAGGGGAACACCGGGGAGCTGTTTTTT.

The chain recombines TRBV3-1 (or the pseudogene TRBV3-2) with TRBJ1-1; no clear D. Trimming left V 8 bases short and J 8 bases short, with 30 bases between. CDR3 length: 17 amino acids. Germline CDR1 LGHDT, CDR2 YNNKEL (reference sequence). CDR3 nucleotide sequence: TGTGCCAGCCGGGGTCGGGGTTGGGTGCGGGCCGGAGCAGAAGCTTTCTTT. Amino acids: CASRGRGWVRAGAEAFF.